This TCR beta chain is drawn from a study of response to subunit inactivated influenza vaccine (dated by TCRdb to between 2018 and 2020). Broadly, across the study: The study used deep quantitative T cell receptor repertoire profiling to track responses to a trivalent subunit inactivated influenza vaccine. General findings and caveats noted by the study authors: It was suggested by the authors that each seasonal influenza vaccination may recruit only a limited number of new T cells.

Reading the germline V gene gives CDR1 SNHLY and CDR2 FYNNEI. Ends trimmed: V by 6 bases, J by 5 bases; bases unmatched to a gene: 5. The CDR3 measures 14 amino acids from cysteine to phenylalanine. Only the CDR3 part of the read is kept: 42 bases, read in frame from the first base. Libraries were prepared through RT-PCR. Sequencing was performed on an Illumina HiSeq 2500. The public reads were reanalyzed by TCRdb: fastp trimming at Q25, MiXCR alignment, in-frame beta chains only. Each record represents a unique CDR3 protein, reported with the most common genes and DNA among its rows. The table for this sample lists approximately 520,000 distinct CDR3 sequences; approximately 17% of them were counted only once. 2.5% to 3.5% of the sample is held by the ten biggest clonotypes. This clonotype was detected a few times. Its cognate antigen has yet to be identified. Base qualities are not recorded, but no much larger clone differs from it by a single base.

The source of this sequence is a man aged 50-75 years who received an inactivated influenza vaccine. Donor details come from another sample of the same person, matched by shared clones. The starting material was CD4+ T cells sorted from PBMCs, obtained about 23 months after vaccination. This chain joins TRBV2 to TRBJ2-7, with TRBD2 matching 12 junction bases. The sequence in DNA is TGTGCCAGCAGAAGGACTAGCGGGAACCACGAGCAGTACTTC. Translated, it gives CASRRTSGNHEQYF.